Below, 20 T cell receptor beta chains from the same sample are listed, as sequenced in a study of blood T cell repertoires in COVID-19. Generated by immunoSEQ multiplex PCR, the TCRdb table keeps only in-frame clones and is missing some. The sample consists of a few hundred thousand clones, almost 85% of them appearing once. Sequencing used peripheral blood. The receptors originated from a woman between 65 and 79 years old with COVID-19, enrolled during active disease.

The chain combines TRBV27 with TRBJ1-1; TRBD1 is a possible D gene (6 bases). Deletions cut 4 bases from V and 4 bases from J, with 7 bases between. The CDR3 totals 12 residues. Germline V gene data show CDR1 as MNHEY and CDR2 as SMNVEV (reference sequence). CDR3: CASSSGVTEAFF. For the CDR3, the DNA is TGTGCCAGCAGTTCAGGGGTCACTGAAGCTTTCTTT.

The CDR3 loop is CASKQGGESYEQYF. CDR3 DNA sequence: TGTGCCAGCAAACAGGGCGGCGAATCCTACGAGCAGTACTTC. The genes are TRBV11-1 and TRBJ2-7; a weak D match, TRBD1 (6 bases). CDR1 and CDR2 from the germline V gene are SGHAT and FQDESV (reference sequence). The CDR3 runs to 14 residues. V dropped 7 bases and J dropped 1 base, with 14 bases sitting between them.

The chain carries TRBV4-2 and TRBJ2-1, with a possible D match to TRBD2 (5 bases). This CDR3 spans 16 amino acids. The germline CDR1 and CDR2 sequences are LGHNA and YNFKEQ. V was trimmed by 1 base and J by 2 bases, leaving 12 bases between them. The CDR3 DNA reads as TGTGCCAGCAGCCAAGCGTATTCAGCGGCCTACAATGAGCAGTTCTTC. Residues: CASSQAYSAAYNEQFF.

V and J are TRBV6-1 and TRBJ2-3; 8 bases are a match to TRBD1. With 3 bases clipped from V and 4 bases from J, the junction kept 6 bases outside the gene matches. Germline CDR1 reads MNHNS; CDR2 reads SASEGT. The CDR3 runs to 15 residues. CDR3 amino acids: CASSEAGGRSDTQYF. In DNA, the CDR3 is TGTGCCAGCAGTGAGGCAGGGGGCAGGTCAGATACGCAGTATTTT.

This clone was counted once. This chain joins TRBV2 and TRBJ1-2; D ambiguous. This CDR3 comprises 14 residues. V gave up 6 bases and J gave up 0 bases, with 11 bases separating them. Germline V lookup: CDR1 SNHLY, CDR2 FYNNEI. The CDR3 sequence is CASRLAEANYGYTF. The CDR3 DNA reads as TGTGCCAGCAGGCTCGCAGAAGCTAACTATGGCTACACCTTC.

This clone was found once. The chain links TRBV19 to TRBJ1-5, with D perhaps TRBD1 (5 bases). CDR3 length: 14 residues. The germline CDR1 and CDR2 sequences are LNHDA and SQIVND (reference sequence). Trimming left V 5 bases short and J 9 bases short, with 17 bases between. CDR3 loop: CASSPTGGDWPQHF. The CDR3 DNA is TGTGCCAGTAGTCCGACCGGGGGGGATTGGCCCCAGCATTTT.

The chain joins TRBV7-2 to TRBJ1-5; 8 bases line up with TRBD1. J lost 4 bases, V lost 1 base, and 6 bases had no gene match. The CDR3 loop spans 16 amino acids. Germline-derived CDR1 and CDR2 are SGHTA and FQGNSA. The CDR3 nucleotides are TGTGCCAGCAGCTTAGGGGGACAGGCGTGGAATCAGCCCCAGCATTTT. This codes for CASSLGGQAWNQPQHF.

The chain carries TRBV28 and TRBJ1-1, with 7 bases matching TRBD1. Trimming at V came to 3 bases and at J to 5 bases, leaving 3 bases not matched to a gene. Germline V gene data show CDR1 as MDHEN and CDR2 as SYDVKM. The CDR3 covers 13 residues. CDR3 in amino acids: CASSFARGTEAFF. The CDR3 nucleotides are TGTGCCAGCAGTTTCGCCAGGGGGACTGAAGCTTTCTTT.

The chain links TRBV7-2 to TRBJ1-2, with D tentatively TRBD1 (6 bases). The CDR3 is 15 residues long. V was pared by 1 base and J by 0 bases, with 9 bases between. Germline V gene data show CDR1 as SGHTA and CDR2 as FQGNSA. CDR3 in DNA: TGTGCCAGCAGCTTAGGAGGGGGGGCTAACTATGGCTACACCTTC. It translates to CASSLGGGANYGYTF.

The V call is TRBV9, the J call TRBJ2-1; unclear D gene. CDR1 SGDLS and CDR2 YYNGEE come from the germline V gene. The V gene lost 3 bases and the J gene lost 9 bases, with 13 bases spanning the gap. CDR3 length equals 13 residues. This CDR3 reads CASSATLGGEQFF. CDR3 coding DNA: TGTGCCAGCAGCGCGACCCTCGGCGGTGAGCAGTTCTTC.

The chain couples TRBV3-1 (or the pseudogene TRBV3-2) to TRBJ1-5; no clear D gene. With 1 base removed from V and 4 bases from J, the gap between germline ends came to 5 bases. The CDR3 is 13 residues long. Germline V gene data show CDR1 as LGHDT and CDR2 as YNNKEL (reference sequence). CDR3 in amino acids: CASSQAVNQPQHF. CDR3 nucleotide sequence: TGTGCCAGCAGCCAAGCTGTGAATCAGCCCCAGCATTTT.

This clone occurred a few times. This chain's CDR3 is CASSSLAGPDNEQFF. The CDR3, as DNA: TGTGCCAGCAGTTCACTAGCGGGGCCCGACAATGAGCAGTTCTTC. The rearrangement joins TRBV6-4 to TRBJ2-1; TRBD2 matches at 10 bases. Per germline, CDR1 MRHNA and CDR2 SNTAGT. This CDR3 spans 15 amino acids. Trimming at V came to 5 bases and at J to 5 bases, leaving 6 bases not matched to a gene.

The J gene is TRBJ2-3, the V gene TRBV19, with D possibly being TRBD2 (5 bases). From germline, CDR1 is LNHDA and CDR2 SQIVND (reference sequence). The CDR3 is 16 residues long. V lost 7 bases, J lost 5 bases, and 22 bases lay in between. Here the CDR3 DNA reads TGTGCCAGTACCACCTCCCGGGATCGACGCCGAGATACGCAGTATTTT. Its translation: CASTTSRDRRRDTQYF.

This sequence joins TRBV10-3 and TRBJ2-7; 10 bases fit TRBD1. The CDR3 runs 13 residues. The junction had 1 base not matched to a gene; V was cut back by 3 bases and J by 5 bases. CDR1 ENHRY and CDR2 SYGVKD come from the germline V gene. CDR3 loop: CAISDGTGDEQYF. CDR3 in DNA: TGTGCCATCAGTGATGGGACAGGGGACGAGCAGTACTTC.

This sequence joins TRBV27 and TRBJ2-7; D may be TRBD1 (6 bases). Trimming took off 4 bases at V and 0 bases at J, with 25 bases between the two ends. The CDR3 contains 19 residues. Germline CDR1 and CDR2: MNHEY and SMNVEV (reference sequence). The DNA of the CDR3 is TGTGCCAGCAGTTCCTCTCTAAGGGGACCCGGACAGAGCTCCTACGAGCAGTACTTC. This gives the protein CASSSSLRGPGQSSYEQYF.

The rearrangement joins TRBV29-1 to TRBJ1-2; D remains ambiguous. Per germline, CDR1 SQVTM and CDR2 ANQGSEA. The V and J ends lost 0 bases and 1 base respectively, with 6 bases between them. The CDR3 spans 13 residues. DNA for the CDR3: TGCAGCGTTGAAGAACGGGGTAACTATGGCTACACCTTC. As protein: CSVEERGNYGYTF.

In its sample, this clone was seen a few times. The genes are TRBV5-8 and TRBJ2-7; 12 nucleotides agree with TRBD2. CDR3 size: 15 residues. The V and J ends lost 4 bases and 6 bases, in that order; junction bases with no gene match: 8. The germline CDR1 and CDR2 sequences are SGHTS and YDEGEE. Here the CDR3 DNA reads TGTGCCAGCAGCCGGAGGACTAGCGGGATCAGCGAGCAGTACTTC. It yields the protein CASSRRTSGISEQYF.

This chain uses TRBV4-3 with TRBJ1-4; 8 positions agree with TRBD1. CDR1 is LGHNA and CDR2 is YSLEER in the germline V gene. Trimming took 0 bases from V and 8 from J; bases not matched to a gene: 11. The CDR3 totals 17 residues. Here the CDR3 reads CASSQDIGQGGGEKLFF. CDR3 nucleotides: TGCGCCAGCAGCCAAGATATAGGACAGGGAGGTGGAGAAAAACTGTTTTTT.

The genes are TRBV9 and TRBJ1-2; D might be TRBD1 (6 bases). Germline-derived CDR1 and CDR2 are SGDLS and YYNGEE. V lost 4 bases, J lost 5 bases, and 18 bases lay in between. CDR3 length: 15 amino acids. CDR3 DNA: TGTGCCAGCAGCCCCCGGGGGGCAGGGAGATATGGCTACACCTTC. Translated: CASSPRGAGRYGYTF.

The J gene is TRBJ2-7, the V gene TRBV27; TRBD1 matches at 11 bases. This CDR3 contains 14 residues. Germline loops: CDR1 MNHEY, CDR2 SMNVEV (reference sequence). V was clipped by 4 bases and J by 6 bases; unmatched bases: 5. CDR3 DNA: TGTGCCAGCAGTTCCTGGACAGGGGGCGCCGAGCAGTACTTC. Its translation: CASSSWTGGAEQYF.